This T cell receptor beta chain was sequenced in a study of blood T cell repertoires in COVID-19 (dated by TCRdb to the early 2020s). Looking at the study overall: Samples from collaborators originated in the United States, Italy and Spain and spanned both the acute and convalescent phases of COVID-19. Samples came from the ongoing ImmuneRACE study (first 160 participants) plus 1,254 subjects from 6 global collaborators. The material from the prospective study consisted of cDNA or gDNA derived from T cells, B-cell-depleted T cells, or PBMCs. Sample metadata almost always included a de-identified subject ID, COVID-19 status, age in years and sex. Subjects who had been exposed to COVID-19, were actively infected with it, or had recovered from it provided the deeply sampled blood TCRbeta repertoires that made up the dataset. A freely available public database, intended as a resource for researchers studying the immune response to SARS-CoV-2, is where the repertoires were released. Where available, HLA class I and class II types were taken from metadata supplied by the sample provider and were not determined by assay-based typing. Results the study describes overall, beyond this receptor: The amount of clinical and demographic metadata varied by source and participant and was provided uncurated.

TCRbeta CDR3 regions were amplified from genomic DNA by means of the immunoSEQ Assay, a bias-controlled multiplex PCR. Per the original workflow: Nucleated cell counts per sample were estimated from amplification of reference gene primers within the assay. To quantify the absolute abundance of each unique TCRbeta CDR3 rearrangement, sequence reads were collapsed and filtered. Productive Simpson clonality was computed per sample as the square root of Simpson's diversity index over productive rearrangements. The source is immuneACCESS, and TCRdb retained only in-frame sequences with V and J called. Part of the clones is not carried over; for the studies checked, unresolved V genes explain less than half of this, and the remainder is unexplained. D and trimming were read from the DNA, whereas the V and J calls and clone size are those reported in that table. The sample table lists just over 300,000 clones, approximately 88% of them with a count of one. Around 10% of the sample is taken by the ten largest.

Enrolling through a virtual design, the prospective study's participants ranged in age from roughly 18 to 89 years and lived across more than 20 United States geographic areas. To assign participants to cohorts, the prospective study relied on clinical history that participants themselves reported in a screening survey and a study questionnaire. Recovered participants in ImmuneRACE Cohort 3 were defined as having two consecutive negative NP/OP PCR tests, clearance from a healthcare professional, or resolution of symptoms. Mobile phlebotomists in the prospective study collected whole blood, serum and a nasopharyngeal or oropharyngeal swab from every participant. Over a roughly 2-month period, participants in the prospective study had the option of providing additional blood draws and questionnaires. Before DNA extraction, blood samples from the prospective study were shipped at room temperature or frozen.

Notes on this clone: Its antigen remains undetermined. Base qualities are not recorded, but no much larger clone differs from it by a single base.

Between the V and J ends, shortened by 4 bases and 4 bases respectively, the junction contains 8 bases. According to the germline V gene (reference sequence), CDR1 reads LGHDT and CDR2 reads YNNKEL. The CDR3 sequence holds 13 residues, the cysteine and phenylalanine included. The DNA shown is the 39-base CDR3, in frame from base 1. This chain is built from TRBV3-1 (or the pseudogene TRBV3-2) and TRBJ1-5; a tentative D call is TRBD1 (5 bases match). The sample was PBMCs or T cells enriched from blood (not recorded which). The sequence came from a woman younger than 35 who had recovered from COVID-19. For the CDR3, the sequence is CASSRAGNQPQHF. In nucleotide form, the sequence is TGTGCCAGCAGCCGGGCAGGGAATCAGCCCCAGCATTTT.